This TCR beta chain is from a study of blood T cells in healthy people across ages. Study overall: The template switching approach captured approximately one barcoded beta molecule for every two T cells. Points from the study as a whole: Underestimates were what the diversity estimates from one million T cells were considered to be. Comparison with aged donors showed that long-lived donors had more naive CD4+ cells and higher diversity.

In regard to this clonotype: Its antigen is unidentified.

V was pared by 5 bases and J by 3 bases, with 7 bases of the junction left unmatched. This CDR3 spans 14 amino acids. CDR1 is LGHNA and CDR2 is YNFKEQ in the germline V gene. Primers used in a second PCR of about 6 to 11 cycles were a sample-barcoded 5' primer and a J-beta primer mix. TCRdb reanalysed the 5' RACE reads using MiXCR and keeps one entry per CDR3 protein. The table includes over 1,300,000 distinct CDR3 sequences, 55% to 75% detected once. The receptor's source is a man between 18 and 35 years old in good health. Sequencing input: blood. This rearrangement joins TRBV4-2 to TRBJ2-7, with 7 bases aligning to TRBD1. CDR3 sequence: CASSYGQEFYEQYF. In DNA, the CDR3 is TGTGCCAGCAGCTACGGACAGGAATTCTACGAGCAGTACTTC.